These 7 T cell receptor beta chains originate from one sample sequenced in a study of OX40 agonist ivuxolimab in advanced cancers. Some clones are missing from TCRdb's copy, which holds only in-frame ones; the method was immunoSEQ multiplex PCR. This sample has approximately 81,000 clones, with about 86% found just once. The source material was CD4+ or CD8+ T cells sorted from blood, sampled in a trial of the OX40 agonist ivuxolimab. Every receptor here comes from an adult with an advanced solid tumor such as melanoma, head and neck, liver or kidney cancer.

CDR3 amino acids: CASSLKGVQAETDTQYF. The CDR3 nucleotides are TGTGCCAGCAGCTTAAAAGGGGTCCAGGCGGAGACAGATACGCAGTATTTT. V gene TRBV7-3 combines with J gene TRBJ2-3, with a weak D call TRBD1 (5 bases). The CDR3 is 17 residues long. Per germline, CDR1 SGHTA and CDR2 FQGTGA. Trimming pared 1 base from V and 3 bases from J, leaving 17 bases between.

The rearrangement links TRBV7-3 to TRBJ1-3; no reliable D call. Germline CDR1 SGHTA, CDR2 FQGTGA. V shed 3 bases and J shed 1 base, with 13 bases lying between them. The CDR3 has 16 residues. The CDR3 protein is CASSLMSGVSGNTIYF. CDR3 coding DNA: TGTGCCAGCAGCTTGATGTCAGGAGTTTCTGGAAACACCATATATTTT.

The V gene is TRBV29-1, the J gene TRBJ1-1; 9 bases are shared with TRBD1. With V trimmed by 4 bases and J by 10 bases, 7 bases remained unmatched. Germline-derived CDR1 and CDR2 are SQVTM and ANQGSEA. The CDR3 runs 12 residues. In DNA, the CDR3 is TGCAGCGTTGGGGAGGGGGACAGGGCAGCTTTCTTT. Protein product: CSVGEGDRAAFF.

The V gene is TRBV27, the J gene TRBJ1-2; D may be TRBD1 (5 bases). Trimming removed 3 bases at V and 8 bases at J, with 10 bases between. The CDR3 has 12 residues. Per germline, CDR1 MNHEY and CDR2 SMNVEV (reference sequence). The CDR3 coding sequence is TGTGCCAGCAGTTTTGGGACCGGGGGCTACACCTTC. Its translation: CASSFGTGGYTF.

The chain uses TRBV20-1 and TRBJ1-4, with D uncertain. The CDR3 spans 10 residues. Trimming removed 6 bases at V and 5 bases at J, with 4 bases between. Germline loops: CDR1 DFQATT, CDR2 SNEGSKA (reference sequence). CDR3: CSALNEKLFF. DNA of the CDR3: TGCAGTGCCCTAAATGAAAAACTGTTTTTT.

The V gene is TRBV2, the J gene TRBJ1-4; D is uncertain. V lost 3 bases to trimming and J lost 2 bases, with 7 bases between them. In germline, CDR1 is SNHLY, CDR2 FYNNEI. The CDR3 is made up of 14 amino acids. CDR3 in amino acids: CASSDHRTNEKLFF. Here the CDR3 DNA reads TGTGCCAGCAGTGATCATAGGACTAATGAAAAACTGTTTTTT.

The V call is TRBV19, the J call TRBJ2-1; TRBD2 aligns across 7 bases. The CDR3 has 14 amino acids. The junction had 13 bases not matched to a gene; V was cut back by 7 bases and J by 10 bases. Germline values: CDR1 LNHDA, CDR2 SQIVND (reference sequence). In DNA, the CDR3 is TGTGCCAGTAATCCCGGACTAGGCCCACCGGAGCAGTTCTTC. Translating it yields CASNPGLGPPEQFF.